Presented here are 12 T cell receptor beta chains from one specimen sequenced in a study of blood T cell repertoires in COVID-19 (dated by TCRdb to 2020 to 2021). Libraries were prepared through the immunoSEQ multiplex PCR assay. Drawn from immuneACCESS, this table holds only the in-frame rearrangements with V and J called that TCRdb kept. Clones are partly lost; checked studies trace under half to an unresolved V gene and leave the rest unexplained. A total of roughly 230,000 clones appear in this sample, roughly 91% of them only once. Of the sample, roughly 7.2% is held by the ten largest clones. The material sequenced was PBMCs or T cells enriched from blood (not recorded which). The receptors here all came from a young man in a cohort exposed to, infected with or recovered from COVID-19 (not recorded which).

V usage is TRBV6-2 or TRBV6-3 and J usage is TRBJ2-2; 7 positions agree with TRBD1. CDR3 length: 16 residues. In germline, CDR1 is MNHEY, CDR2 SVGEGT. The trim removed 2 bases at V and 0 bases at J, leaving 3 bases unmatched. Written as DNA, the CDR3 is TGTGCCAGCAGTTACCGGACAGGCCCGAACACCGGGGAGCTGTTTTTT. Its translation: CASSYRTGPNTGELFF.

The chain is built from TRBV5-4 and TRBJ2-5; 11 nucleotides match TRBD2. The trim removed 4 bases at V and 2 bases at J, leaving 4 bases unmatched. The length of the CDR3 is 15 residues. Germline lookup yields CDR1 SGHNT and CDR2 YYREEE (reference sequence). This chain's CDR3 is CASSIGTSGQETQYF. The CDR3 nucleotides read TGTGCCAGCAGCATAGGGACTAGCGGACAAGAGACCCAGTACTTC.

V usage is TRBV24-1 and J usage is TRBJ1-1; D possibly corresponds to TRBD1 (5 bases). Germline V gene sequence: CDR1 KGHDR, CDR2 SFDVKD. The CDR3 runs to 16 residues. V was trimmed by 5 bases and J by 1 base, leaving 16 bases between them. The CDR3 DNA sequence: TGTGCCACCAGTGTGGGAGGGGTTCAGGGGAACACTGAAGCTTTCTTT. Protein sequence: CATSVGGVQGNTEAFF.

The J gene is TRBJ2-3, the V gene TRBV28; 10 bases match TRBD1. The CDR3 runs to 16 residues. Trimming cost V 3 bases and J 2 bases; bases outside gene matches: 5. Germline V gives CDR1 MDHEN, CDR2 SYDVKM. CDR3 sequence (DNA): TGTGCCAGCAGTTTTTCCGGGACAGGGGACACAGATACGCAGTATTTT. It translates to CASSFSGTGDTDTQYF.

Note on this clone: Other DNA sequences in this specimen translate into the identical CDR3. The chain recombines TRBV9 with TRBJ1-1; 9 nucleotides match TRBD1. The CDR3 has 13 amino acids. Germline CDR1 and CDR2: SGDLS and YYNGEE. V trimming: 3 bases; J trimming: 8 bases; junction bases outside the gene matches: 5. Here the CDR3 reads CASSGTGDTEAFF. CDR3 nucleotide sequence: TGTGCCAGCAGCGGGACAGGGGATACCGAAGCTTTCTTT.

The chain couples TRBV20-1 to TRBJ2-2, with 8 bases matching TRBD2. The CDR3 length is 15 residues. Germline V gives CDR1 DFQATT, CDR2 SNEGSKA (reference sequence). Trimming at V came to 3 bases and at J to 4 bases, leaving 7 bases not matched to a gene. The CDR3 DNA sequence: TGCAGTGCTAGTCGGGAGGGCCGGGGCACCGGGGAGCTGTTTTTT. Amino acids: CSASREGRGTGELFF.

The CDR3 loop reads CATSRPLPGVGLNEQFF. The CDR3, as DNA: TGTGCCACCAGCAGACCTTTACCAGGGGTTGGCTTAAATGAGCAGTTCTTC. The V and J genes are TRBV15 and TRBJ2-1, with TRBD1 as a possible D gene (6 bases). This CDR3 is 17 amino acids long. Trimming removed 2 bases from V and 7 bases from J, with 21 bases in between. CDR1 is LNHNV and CDR2 is YYDKDF in the germline V gene (reference sequence).

V usage is TRBV28 and J usage is TRBJ1-4; TRBD1 aligns across 7 bases. With 5 bases clipped from V and 10 bases from J, the junction kept 16 bases outside the gene matches. CDR3 length: 16 residues. Germline CDR1 MDHEN, CDR2 SYDVKM. DNA of the CDR3: TGTGCCAGCAGTGTCAACGCCGGGACAGCGCGAGGAAAACTGTTTTTT. Protein product: CASSVNAGTARGKLFF.

V gene TRBV19 combines with J gene TRBJ2-7; weak D call: TRBD2 (7 bases). Trimming stripped 6 bases from V and 1 base from J, with 16 bases between. Germline V CDR1 and CDR2: LNHDA, SQIVND (reference sequence). This CDR3 spans 15 amino acids. The CDR3 here is CASRSPGGSSYEQYF. CDR3 DNA sequence: TGTGCCAGTAGAAGCCCGGGGGGCTCGTCCTACGAGCAGTACTTC.

V gene TRBV4-1 combines with J gene TRBJ1-5; D might be TRBD1 (5 bases). The length of the CDR3 is 15 residues. The V gene's germline CDR1 is MGHRA and CDR2 YSYEKL. The V end lost 4 bases, the J end lost 3 bases, and 13 bases lay between the germline ends. The DNA of the CDR3 is TGCGCCAGCAGCCCGATGGGGGGGGACAATCAGCCCCAGCATTTT. Its translation is CASSPMGGDNQPQHF.

V gene TRBV11-2 combines with J gene TRBJ2-5; tentatively, D is TRBD2 (6 bases). CDR1 is SGHAT, CDR2 FQNNGV, per germline. Trimming cost V 4 bases and J 8 bases, with 14 bases left between them. This CDR3 is 13 amino acids long. Here the CDR3 reads CASSSGTGDTQYF. CDR3 in DNA: TGTGCCAGCAGCTCTGGGACTGGAGATACCCAGTACTTC.

J is TRBJ2-2 and V is TRBV7-6; weak D call: TRBD2 (6 bases). The CDR3 has 14 amino acids. V was shortened by 2 bases and J by 5 bases, with 9 bases between the two germline ends. Per germline, CDR1 SGHVS and CDR2 FNYEAQ. DNA for the CDR3: TGTGCCAGCAGCTTACGGGCGGGGACCGGGGAGCTGTTTTTT. It encodes CASSLRAGTGELFF.